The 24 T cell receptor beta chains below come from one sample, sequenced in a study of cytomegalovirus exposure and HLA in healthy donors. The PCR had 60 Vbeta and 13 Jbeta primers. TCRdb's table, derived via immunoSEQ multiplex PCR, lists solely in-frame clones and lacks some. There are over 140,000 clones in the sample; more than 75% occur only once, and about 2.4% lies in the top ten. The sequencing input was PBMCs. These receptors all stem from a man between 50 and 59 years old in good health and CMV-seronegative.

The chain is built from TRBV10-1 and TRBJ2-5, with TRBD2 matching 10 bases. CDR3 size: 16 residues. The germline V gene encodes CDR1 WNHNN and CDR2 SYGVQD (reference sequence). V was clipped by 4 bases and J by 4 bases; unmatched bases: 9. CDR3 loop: CASSGTPGLAPETQYF. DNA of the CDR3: TGCGCCAGCAGTGGGACACCGGGACTAGCGCCAGAGACCCAGTACTTC.

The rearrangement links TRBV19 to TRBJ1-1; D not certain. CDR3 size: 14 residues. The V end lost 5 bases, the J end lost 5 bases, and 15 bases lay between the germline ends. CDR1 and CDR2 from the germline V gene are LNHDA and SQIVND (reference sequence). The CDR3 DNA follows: TGTGCCAGTAGTGCCGGACGGGGTGGGACTGAAGCTTTCTTT. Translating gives CASSAGRGGTEAFF. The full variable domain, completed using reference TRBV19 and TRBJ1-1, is DGGITQSPKYLFRKEGQNVTLSCEQNLNHDAMYWYRQDPGQGLRLIYYSQIVNDFQKGDIAEGYSVSREKKESFPLTVTSAQKNPTAFYLCASSAGRGGTEAFFGQGTRLTVV.

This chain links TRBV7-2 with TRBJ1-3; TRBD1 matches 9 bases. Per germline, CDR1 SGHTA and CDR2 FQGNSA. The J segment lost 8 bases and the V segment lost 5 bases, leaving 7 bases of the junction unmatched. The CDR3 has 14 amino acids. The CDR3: CASSADRGDYTIYF. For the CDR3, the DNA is TGTGCCAGCAGCGCCGACAGGGGGGACTACACCATATATTTT.

CDR3 sequence (DNA): TGTGCCAGCAGTGGCCTAGCGTCTGAGCAGTTCTTC. Translation gives CASSGLASEQFF. V and J are TRBV6-5 and TRBJ2-1, with a weak D call TRBD2 (6 bases). Germline CDR1 MNHEY, CDR2 SVGAGI. The CDR3 totals 12 residues. The V and J ends lost 5 bases and 9 bases respectively, with 11 bases between them.

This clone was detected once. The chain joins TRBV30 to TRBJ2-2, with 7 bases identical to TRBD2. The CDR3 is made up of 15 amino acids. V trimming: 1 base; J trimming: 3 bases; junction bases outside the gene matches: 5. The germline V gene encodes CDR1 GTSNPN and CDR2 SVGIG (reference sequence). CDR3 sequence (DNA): TGTGCCTGGAGTGGGACTAGTCCTGACACCGGGGAGCTGTTTTTT. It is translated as CAWSGTSPDTGELFF.

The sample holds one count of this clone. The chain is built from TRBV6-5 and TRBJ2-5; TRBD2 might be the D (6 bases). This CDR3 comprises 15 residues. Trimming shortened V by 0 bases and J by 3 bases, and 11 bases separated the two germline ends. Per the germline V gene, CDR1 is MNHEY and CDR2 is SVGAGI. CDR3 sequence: CASSYSGLFKETQYF. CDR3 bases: TGTGCCAGCAGTTACTCGGGACTGTTTAAAGAGACCCAGTACTTC.

The CDR3 coding sequence is TGTGCCAGCAGCAAAGGCAGGGGGCGAGAATATGGCTACACCTTC. As protein: CASSKGRGREYGYTF. The rearrangement uses TRBV21-1 and TRBJ1-2; TRBD1, the D gene given by the table, was not confirmed from the DNA. TRBV21-1 is a recognized pseudogene. This CDR3 is built from 15 residues.

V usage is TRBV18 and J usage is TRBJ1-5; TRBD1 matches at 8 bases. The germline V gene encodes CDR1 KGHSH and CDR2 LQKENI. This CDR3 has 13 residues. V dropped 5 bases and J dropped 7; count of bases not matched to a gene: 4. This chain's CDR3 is CASSSDREQPQHF. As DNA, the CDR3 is TGTGCCAGCTCATCGGACAGGGAACAGCCCCAGCATTTT.

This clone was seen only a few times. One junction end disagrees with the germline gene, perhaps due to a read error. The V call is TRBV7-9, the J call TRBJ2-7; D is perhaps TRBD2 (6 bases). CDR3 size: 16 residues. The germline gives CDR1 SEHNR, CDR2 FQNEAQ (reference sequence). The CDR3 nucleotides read TGTTCCAGCAGCCCGGAGGGTTCCCCCCTCGTCTACGAGCAGTACTTC. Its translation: CSSSPEGSPLVYEQYF. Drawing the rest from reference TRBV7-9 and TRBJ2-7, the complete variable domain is DTGVSQNPRHKITKRGQNVTFRCDPISEHNRLYWYRQTLGQGPEFLTYFQNEAQLEKSRLLSDRFSAERPKGSFSTLEIQRTEQGDSAMYLCSSSPEGSPLVYEQYFGPGTRLTVT.

CDR3 sequence (DNA): TGCGCCAGCGCCCCGGGGGGAGTTAGCACAGATACGCAGTATTTT. It yields the protein CASAPGGVSTDTQYF. The chain joins TRBV5-1 to TRBJ2-3; the match to TRBD2 covers 7 bases. V lost 7 bases to trimming and J lost 0 bases; unmatched junction nucleotides: 8. The CDR3 has 15 amino acids. The germline CDR1 and CDR2 sequences are SGHRS and YFSETQ.

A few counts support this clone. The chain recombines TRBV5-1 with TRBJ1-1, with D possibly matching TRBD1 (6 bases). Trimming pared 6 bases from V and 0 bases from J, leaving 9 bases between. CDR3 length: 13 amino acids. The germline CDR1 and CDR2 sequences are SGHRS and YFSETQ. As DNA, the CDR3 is TGCGCCAGCATGGGACATATGAACACTGAAGCTTTCTTT. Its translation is CASMGHMNTEAFF.

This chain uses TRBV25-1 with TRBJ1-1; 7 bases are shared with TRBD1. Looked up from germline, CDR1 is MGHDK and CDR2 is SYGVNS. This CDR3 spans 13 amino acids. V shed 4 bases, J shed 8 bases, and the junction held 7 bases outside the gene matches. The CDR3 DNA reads TGTGCCAGCAGTGCGTTCCGGGACAGCGAAGCTTTCTTT. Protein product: CASSAFRDSEAFF. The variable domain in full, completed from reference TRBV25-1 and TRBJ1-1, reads EADIYQTPRYLVIGTGKKITLECSQTMGHDKMYWYQQDPGMELHLIHYSYGVNSTEKGDLSSESTVSRIRTEHFPLTLESARPSHTSQYLCASSAFRDSEAFFGQGTRLTVV.

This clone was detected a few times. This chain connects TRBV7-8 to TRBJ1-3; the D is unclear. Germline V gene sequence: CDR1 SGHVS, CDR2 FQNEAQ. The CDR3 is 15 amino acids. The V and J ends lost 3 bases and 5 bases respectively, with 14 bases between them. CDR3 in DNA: TGTGCCAGCAGCTTTTCTAGTGGTGTAAGAAACACCATATATTTT. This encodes CASSFSSGVRNTIYF.

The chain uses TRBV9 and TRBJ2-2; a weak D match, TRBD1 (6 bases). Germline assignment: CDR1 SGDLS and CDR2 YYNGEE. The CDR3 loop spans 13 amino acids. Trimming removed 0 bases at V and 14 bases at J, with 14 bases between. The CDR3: CASSVVSQGFLFF. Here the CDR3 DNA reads TGTGCCAGCAGCGTAGTGTCACAGGGCTTCCTGTTTTTT.

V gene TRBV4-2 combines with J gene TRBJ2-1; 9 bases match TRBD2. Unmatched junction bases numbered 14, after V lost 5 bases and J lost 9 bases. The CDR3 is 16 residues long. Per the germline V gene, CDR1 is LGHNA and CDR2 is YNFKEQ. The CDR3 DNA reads TGTGCCAGCAGCAAAAGACTCGTAGCGGGGGTCGGTGAGCAGTTCTTC. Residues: CASSKRLVAGVGEQFF.

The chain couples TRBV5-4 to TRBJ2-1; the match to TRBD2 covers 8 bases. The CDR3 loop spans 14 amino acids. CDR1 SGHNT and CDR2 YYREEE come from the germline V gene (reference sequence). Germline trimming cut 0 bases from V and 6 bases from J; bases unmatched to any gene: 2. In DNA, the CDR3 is TGTGCCAGCAGCTTGGGGCGGGGGGCCAATGAGCAGTTCTTC. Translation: CASSLGRGANEQFF.

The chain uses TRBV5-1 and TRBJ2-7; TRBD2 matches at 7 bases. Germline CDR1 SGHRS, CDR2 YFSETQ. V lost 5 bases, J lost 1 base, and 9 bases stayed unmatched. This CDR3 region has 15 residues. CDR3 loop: CASSDGREGSYEQYF. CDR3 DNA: TGCGCCAGCAGTGACGGTAGGGAGGGTTCCTACGAGCAGTACTTC.

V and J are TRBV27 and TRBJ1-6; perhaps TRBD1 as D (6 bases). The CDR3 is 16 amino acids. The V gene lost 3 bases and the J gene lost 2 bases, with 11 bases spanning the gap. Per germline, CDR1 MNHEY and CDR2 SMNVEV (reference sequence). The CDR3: CASSFQGNTYNSPLHF. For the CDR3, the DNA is TGTGCCAGCAGTTTCCAGGGGAATACCTATAATTCACCCCTCCACTTT.

CDR3 sequence reads: CASSEQGGEQYF. The CDR3 nucleotides are TGTGCCAGCAGCGAACAGGGGGGCGAGCAGTACTTC. The gene calls are TRBV2 and TRBJ2-7; 8 bases match TRBD1. The V segment lost 6 bases and the J segment 6 bases; nucleotides outside the gene matches: 4. Germline-derived CDR1 and CDR2 are SNHLY and FYNNEI. The CDR3 runs to 12 residues. The entire variable domain, with the rest obtained from reference TRBV2 and TRBJ2-7, is as follows: EPEVTQTPSHQVTQMGQEVILRCVPISNHLYFYWYRQILGQKVEFLVSFYNNEISEKSEIFDDQFSVERPDGSNFTLKIRSTKLEDSAMYFCASSEQGGEQYFGPGTRLTVT.

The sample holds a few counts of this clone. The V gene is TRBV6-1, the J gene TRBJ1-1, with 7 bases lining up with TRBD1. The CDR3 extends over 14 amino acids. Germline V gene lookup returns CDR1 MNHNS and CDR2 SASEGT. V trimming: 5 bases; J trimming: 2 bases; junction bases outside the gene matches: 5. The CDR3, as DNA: TGTGCCAGCAGTAGGCGGGACAGTAACACTGAAGCTTTCTTT. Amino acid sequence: CASSRRDSNTEAFF.

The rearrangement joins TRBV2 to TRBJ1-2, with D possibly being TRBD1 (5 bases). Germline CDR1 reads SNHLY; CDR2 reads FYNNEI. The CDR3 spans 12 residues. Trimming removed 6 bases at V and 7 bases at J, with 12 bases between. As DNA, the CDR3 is TGTGCCAGCAGCTTGACAGATCTTGGCTACACCTTC. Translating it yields CASSLTDLGYTF. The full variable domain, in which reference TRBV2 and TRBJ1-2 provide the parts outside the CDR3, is EPEVTQTPSHQVTQMGQEVILRCVPISNHLYFYWYRQILGQKVEFLVSFYNNEISEKSEIFDDQFSVERPDGSNFTLKIRSTKLEDSAMYFCASSLTDLGYTFGSGTRLTVV.

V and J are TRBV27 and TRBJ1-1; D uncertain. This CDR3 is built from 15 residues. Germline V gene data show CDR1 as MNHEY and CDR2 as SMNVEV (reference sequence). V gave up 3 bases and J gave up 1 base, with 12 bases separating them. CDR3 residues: CASSFLGGRNTEAFF. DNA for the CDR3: TGTGCCAGCAGTTTCTTAGGCGGGCGGAACACTGAAGCTTTCTTT.

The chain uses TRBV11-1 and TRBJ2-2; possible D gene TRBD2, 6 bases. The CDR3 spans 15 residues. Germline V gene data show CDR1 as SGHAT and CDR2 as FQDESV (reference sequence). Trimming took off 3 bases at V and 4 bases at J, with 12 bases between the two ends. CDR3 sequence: CASSFLRRGTGELFF. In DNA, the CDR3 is TGTGCCAGCAGCTTCCTTAGGAGGGGCACCGGGGAGCTGTTTTTT.

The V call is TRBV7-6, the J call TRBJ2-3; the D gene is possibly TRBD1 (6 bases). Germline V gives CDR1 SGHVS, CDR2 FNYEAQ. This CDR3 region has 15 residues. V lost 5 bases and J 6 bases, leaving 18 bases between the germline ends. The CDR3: CASSLGTPRLDTQYF. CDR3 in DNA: TGTGCCAGCAGCCTCGGGACACCCCGATTGGATACGCAGTATTTT.